The 31 T cell receptor beta chains below come from one sample, sequenced in a study of Ad26.COV2.S vaccination and SARS-CoV-2 variants. TCRdb's table, derived via immunoSEQ multiplex PCR, lists solely in-frame clones and lacks some. The sample yields more than 150,000 clones, around nine tenths seen once. Sequenced material: peripheral blood, taken after recovery from COVID-19. The receptor source for this set is a human donor who had recovered from COVID-19.

V is TRBV19 and J is TRBJ1-1, with 7 bases lining up with TRBD1. CDR1 LNHDA and CDR2 SQIVND come from the germline V gene (reference sequence). Unmatched junction bases numbered 7, after V lost 4 bases and J lost 5 bases. The CDR3 length is 14 residues. The CDR3 here is CASSKGRGWTEAFF. The CDR3 DNA reads as TGTGCCAGTAGTAAGGGCAGGGGGTGGACTGAAGCTTTCTTT.

J is TRBJ2-3 and V is TRBV10-3; D gene ambiguous. The V gene lost 8 bases and the J gene lost 2 bases, with 11 bases spanning the gap. CDR1 is ENHRY, CDR2 SYGVKD, per germline. This CDR3 comprises 13 residues. The CDR3 DNA is TGTGCCATCGGATCCCAAATCACAGATACGCAGTATTTT. Amino acid sequence: CAIGSQITDTQYF.

This clone was counted only a few times. CDR3 coding DNA: TGTGCCAGCAGTTACTCGGCAGGGGGCTCATTAGGCTACACCTTC. It is translated as CASSYSAGGSLGYTF. The chain couples TRBV6-5 to TRBJ1-2, with 8 nucleotides matching TRBD1. The CDR3 sequence is 15 residues long. Germline V CDR1 and CDR2: MNHEY, SVGAGI. V dropped 0 bases and J dropped 8; count of bases not matched to a gene: 8.

CDR3 sequence reads: CASSLGENQPQHF. The CDR3 DNA reads as TGTGCCAGCAGCTTAGGGGAAAATCAGCCCCAGCATTTT. The chain joins TRBV13 to TRBJ1-5; no clear D. CDR1 is PRHDT and CDR2 is FYEKMQ in the germline V gene (reference sequence). Trimming cost V 0 bases and J 4 bases, with 4 bases left between them. CDR3 size: 13 residues.

The V call is TRBV18, the J call TRBJ1-3; D is undetermined. This CDR3 region has 17 residues. V lost 6 bases and J 0 bases, leaving 18 bases between the germline ends. Germline V gene lookup returns CDR1 KGHSH and CDR2 LQKENI. DNA for the CDR3: TGTGCCAGCTCTCTCACATCCAAACCGATCTCTGGAAACACCATATATTTT. This codes for CASSLTSKPISGNTIYF.

The rearrangement links TRBV19 to TRBJ2-1; 10 bases line up with TRBD2. The CDR3 has 13 amino acids. The germline CDR1 and CDR2 sequences are LNHDA and SQIVND (reference sequence). After removal of 8 bases from V and 8 bases from J, the junction contained 6 bases not matched to a gene. CDR3 nucleotide sequence: TGTGCCAGTGGGGCTAGCGGGAGACATGAGCAGTTCTTC. This encodes CASGASGRHEQFF.

The V gene is TRBV2, the J gene TRBJ2-3; a possible D gene is TRBD1 (6 bases). V was shortened by 4 bases and J by 0 bases, with 17 bases between the two germline ends. Germline CDR1 SNHLY, CDR2 FYNNEI. The CDR3 length is 17 residues. CDR3 residues: CASSGGWTDSSTDTQYF. The CDR3 nucleotides are TGTGCCAGCAGTGGGGGTTGGACAGACTCTAGCACAGATACGCAGTATTTT. Drawing the rest from reference TRBV2 and TRBJ2-3, the complete variable domain is EPEVTQTPSHQVTQMGQEVILRCVPISNHLYFYWYRQILGQKVEFLVSFYNNEISEKSEIFDDQFSVERPDGSNFTLKIRSTKLEDSAMYFCASSGGWTDSSTDTQYFGPGTRLTVL.

V and J are TRBV12-3 or TRBV12-4 and TRBJ2-2; D is unresolved. This CDR3 is 13 amino acids long. Between the trimmed V and J ends, which lost 5 bases and 5 bases, there was a span of 9 bases. The CDR3 loop is CASSPQGTGELFF. Here the CDR3 DNA reads TGTGCCAGCAGTCCCCAAGGTACCGGGGAGCTGTTTTTT.

The chain links TRBV28 to TRBJ2-1; D may be TRBD1 (7 bases). This CDR3 region has 12 residues. The ends were cut back, 5 bases at V and 7 bases at J, with 9 bases in the middle. Per the germline V gene, CDR1 is MDHEN and CDR2 is SYDVKM. CDR3 protein: CASSPGGNEQFF. In nucleotides, the CDR3 is TGTGCCAGCAGTCCAGGGGGGAATGAGCAGTTCTTC.

This rearrangement joins TRBV7-3 to TRBJ2-2, with 7 bases identical to TRBD2. This CDR3 contains 16 residues. Germline V lookup: CDR1 SGHTA, CDR2 FQGTGA. Trimming at V came to 5 bases and at J to 1 base, leaving 7 bases not matched to a gene. The CDR3 is CASSLVGGMNTGELFF. DNA for the CDR3: TGTGCCAGCAGCCTTGTCGGGGGGATGAACACCGGGGAGCTGTTTTTT. Looking up the rest from reference TRBV7-3 and TRBJ2-2 gives the full variable domain: GAGVSQTPSNKVTEKGKYVELRCDPISGHTALYWYRQSLGQGPEFLIYFQGTGAADDSGLPNDRFFAVRPEGSVSTLKIQRTERGDSAVYLCASSLVGGMNTGELFFGEGSRLTVL.

The chain links TRBV6-6 to TRBJ2-7; D unresolved. V gave up 6 bases and J gave up 3 bases, with 6 bases separating them. Germline assignment: CDR1 MNHNY and CDR2 SVGAGI (reference sequence). The length of the CDR3 is 11 residues. CDR3 amino acids: CASSESYEQYF. CDR3 coding DNA: TGTGCCAGCAGCGAGAGCTACGAGCAGTACTTC.

The CDR3 DNA reads TGTGCCGGGGTAGGGGAGATGAACACTGAAGCTTTCTTT. It specifies CAGVGEMNTEAFF. The chain has TRBV19 and TRBJ1-1; possibly TRBD1 for D (5 bases). V dropped 11 bases and J dropped 0 bases, with 13 bases sitting between them. CDR3 length: 13 amino acids. The germline V gene encodes CDR1 LNHDA and CDR2 SQIVND (reference sequence).

The chain joins TRBV5-4 to TRBJ2-6; unclear D gene. In germline, CDR1 is SGHNT, CDR2 YYREEE (reference sequence). This CDR3 comprises 16 residues. V dropped 4 bases and J dropped 0 bases, with 11 bases sitting between them. The CDR3 DNA reads as TGTGCCAGCAGCCCCGGTGGCTTCTCTGGGGCCAACGTCCTGACTTTC. Residues: CASSPGGFSGANVLTF.

The CDR3 sequence: CASSPGNTIYF. In DNA, the CDR3 is TGTGCCAGCAGTCCTGGAAACACCATATATTTT. The chain is built from TRBV11-2 and TRBJ1-3; D unresolved. Deletions cut 6 bases from V and 2 bases from J, with 2 bases between. Germline CDR1 is SGHAT and CDR2 is FQNNGV. CDR3 size: 11 residues.

The CDR3 coding sequence is TGTGCCAGCAGCTCCTTCAGCGGGGGGGCCTCCTACGAGCAGTACTTC. Protein: CASSSFSGGASYEQYF. This chain uses TRBV11-2 with TRBJ2-7; TRBD2 agrees at 10 bases. The germline V gene has CDR1 SGHAT and CDR2 FQNNGV. The CDR3 contains 16 residues. With 4 bases clipped from V and 0 bases from J, the junction kept 6 bases outside the gene matches.

V and J are TRBV5-6 and TRBJ2-1; tentatively, D is TRBD2 (5 bases). CDR3 length: 16 residues. V shed 4 bases and J shed 0 bases, with 14 bases lying between them. CDR1 and CDR2 (germline): SGHDT, YYEEEE. DNA of the CDR3: TGTGCCAGCAGCCCGCGGGTCTTCAGCTCCTACAATGAGCAGTTCTTC. This codes for CASSPRVFSSYNEQFF.

This clone turned up a few times. V gene TRBV4-2 combines with J gene TRBJ1-2; 9 nucleotides line up with TRBD1. The CDR3 extends over 16 amino acids. V shed 3 bases and J 2 bases; nucleotides not matched to a gene: 7. CDR1 and CDR2 from the germline V gene are LGHNA and YNFKEQ. CDR3 in DNA: TGTGCCAGCAGCCAGCCCGGACAGGGGACGAACTATGGCTACACCTTC. Protein: CASSQPGQGTNYGYTF.

The genes are TRBV28 and TRBJ2-1; the match to TRBD1 covers 7 bases. V trimming: 6 bases; J trimming: 1 base; junction bases outside the gene matches: 12. This CDR3 spans 17 amino acids. Germline-derived CDR1 and CDR2 are MDHEN and SYDVKM. CDR3 nucleotide sequence: TGTGCCAGCAGATCCAGGGTCCGGGACAGATCCTACAATGAGCAGTTCTTC. Its protein product is CASRSRVRDRSYNEQFF.

This clone was observed a few times. This chain links TRBV7-9 with TRBJ2-1; possible D gene TRBD2, 6 bases. This CDR3 contains 16 residues. Trimming left V 3 bases short and J 7 bases short, with 19 bases between. Germline CDR1 is SEHNR and CDR2 is FQNEAQ (reference sequence). The CDR3 loop reads CASSFGMGREENEQFF. In DNA, the CDR3 is TGTGCCAGCAGCTTCGGAATGGGGCGGGAAGAAAATGAGCAGTTCTTC.

The rearrangement uses TRBV6-6 and TRBJ2-7; D remains unclear. V was clipped by 4 bases and J by 4 bases, with 17 bases between them. Germline values: CDR1 MNHNY, CDR2 SVGAGI (reference sequence). The CDR3 runs 15 residues. The CDR3 region has the DNA TGTGCCAGCAGTTTTTACGGCTCGGCATTGTACGAGCAGTACTTC. It is translated as CASSFYGSALYEQYF.

The J gene is TRBJ2-3, the V gene TRBV18; 11 positions match TRBD2. V was pared by 3 bases and J by 1 base, with 12 bases of the junction left unmatched. CDR1 is KGHSH and CDR2 is LQKENI in the germline V gene. The CDR3 spans 19 residues. In DNA form, the CDR3 reads TGTGCCAGCTCACCCCAGACGCTAGCGGGAGGAGGCGGCACAGATACGCAGTATTTT. This codes for CASSPQTLAGGGGTDTQYF.

This chain joins TRBV27 and TRBJ2-7; D may correspond to TRBD1 or TRBD2 (5 bases each). The germline V gene encodes CDR1 MNHEY and CDR2 SMNVEV (reference sequence). The CDR3 contains 16 residues. Trimming pared 5 bases from V and 1 base from J, leaving 18 bases between. This CDR3 is CASSPDAGTASYEQYF. The DNA for the CDR3 is TGTGCCAGCAGTCCAGATGCCGGGACGGCTTCCTACGAGCAGTACTTC.

This sequence joins TRBV7-9 and TRBJ2-1, with TRBD2 matching over 9 bases. The CDR3 totals 15 residues. Germline CDR1 is SEHNR and CDR2 is FQNEAQ (reference sequence). V was clipped by 4 bases and J by 6 bases; unmatched bases: 7. The CDR3 sequence: CASSSPTRGGNEQFF. The CDR3, as DNA: TGTGCCAGCAGCTCCCCCACGCGGGGGGGCAATGAGCAGTTCTTC.

The rearrangement uses TRBV2 and TRBJ2-3, with D possibly TRBD1 on 6 matching bases. V lost 8 bases, J lost 2 bases, and 14 bases lay in between. This CDR3 is built from 14 residues. Germline CDR1 SNHLY, CDR2 FYNNEI. The CDR3 coding sequence is TGTGCCAGCGGATCGAGGGGGAACACAGATACGCAGTATTTT. This encodes CASGSRGNTDTQYF.

The chain couples TRBV28 to TRBJ1-4; D gene unclear. V shed 5 bases and J shed 8 bases, with 15 bases lying between them. Germline V CDR1 and CDR2: MDHEN, SYDVKM. CDR3 length: 14 amino acids. The CDR3 bases are TGTGCCAGCAGTCCTCGGGGATCAGAGGAAAAACTGTTTTTT. It translates to CASSPRGSEEKLFF. The full variable domain, its missing parts supplied by reference TRBV28 and TRBJ1-4, is DVKVTQSSRYLVKRTGEKVFLECVQDMDHENMFWYRQDPGLGLRLIYFSYDVKMKEKGDIPEGYSVSREKKERFSLILESASTNQTSMYLCASSPRGSEEKLFFGSGTQLSVL.

The chain couples TRBV20-1 to TRBJ1-2; D not resolved. CDR3 length: 11 amino acids. The germline V gene encodes CDR1 DFQATT and CDR2 SNEGSKA (reference sequence). V was shortened by 2 bases and J by 7 bases, with 8 bases between the two germline ends. The CDR3 loop reads CSARHNLGYTF. The CDR3 bases are TGCAGTGCTAGACATAATCTTGGCTACACCTTC.

In its sample, this clone was seen a few times. V is TRBV5-1 and J is TRBJ1-1; 11 nucleotides match TRBD1. Germline CDR1 SGHRS, CDR2 YFSETQ. The CDR3 spans 15 residues. Unmatched junction bases numbered 15, after V lost 6 bases and J lost 11 bases. The CDR3 sequence is CASTVSGTGGDRAFF. The CDR3 DNA reads TGCGCCAGCACCGTATCCGGGACAGGGGGAGATCGCGCTTTCTTT.

The V and J genes are TRBV5-5 and TRBJ2-7; D not resolved. This CDR3 spans 14 amino acids. The germline CDR1 and CDR2 sequences are SGHKS and YYEKEE (reference sequence). Trimming pared 1 base from V and 2 bases from J, leaving 10 bases between. The CDR3 nucleotides read TGTGCCAGCAGCTTGCTGGGCGCCGCCTACGAGCAGTACTTC. Its protein is CASSLLGAAYEQYF.

This clone was found a few times. The CDR3 is CASSVASEGTYGYTF. The CDR3 DNA follows: TGTGCCAGCAGCGTAGCTAGTGAGGGGACCTATGGCTACACCTTC. This chain joins TRBV9 and TRBJ1-2; a weak D match, TRBD1 (5 bases). Looked up from germline, CDR1 is SGDLS and CDR2 is YYNGEE. V was trimmed by 0 bases and J by 4 bases, leaving 13 bases between them. The CDR3 has 15 amino acids.

This chain uses TRBV2 with TRBJ2-3, with 8 bases that match TRBD2. Trimming at V came to 10 bases and at J to 7 bases, leaving 13 bases not matched to a gene. CDR1 is SNHLY, CDR2 FYNNEI, per germline. The CDR3 length is 14 residues. DNA for the CDR3: TGTGCCACCTTTTCCCTAGCGGGTTGGAATACGCAGTATTTT. Amino acid sequence: CATFSLAGWNTQYF.

This clone has more than one count but fewer than ten. The V call is TRBV12-3 or TRBV12-4, the J call TRBJ2-2, with TRBD2 as a possible D gene (5 bases). Trimming stripped 8 bases from V and 5 bases from J, with 12 bases between. CDR3 length equals 13 residues. The CDR3 nucleotides are TGTGCCAGCTCGGGGATGGGTACCGGGGAGCTGTTTTTT. Its protein is CASSGMGTGELFF.